Following are 23 T cell receptor beta chains from one sample sequenced in a study of blood T cell repertoires in COVID-19. Some clones are missing from TCRdb's copy, which holds only in-frame ones; the method was immunoSEQ multiplex PCR. There are 200,000 to 300,000 clones in the sample; 83% occur only once, and roughly 5.5% lies in the top ten. Sequences were obtained from peripheral blood. Source of these receptors: a human donor in a cohort sampled during active COVID-19.

V gene TRBV28 combines with J gene TRBJ1-2; 8 bases align to TRBD1. V was clipped by 4 bases and J by 5 bases; unmatched bases: 12. The V gene's germline CDR1 is MDHEN and CDR2 SYDVKM. The CDR3 runs to 16 residues. As DNA, the CDR3 is TGTGCCAGCAGTTCAACAGGGGGTGGGGAGGGATATGGCTACACCTTC. Translation: CASSSTGGGEGYGYTF.

CDR3 amino acids: CASSSDLRNGYTF. The CDR3 region has the DNA TGTGCCAGCAGTTCTGACTTGCGAAATGGCTACACCTTC. The genes are TRBV28 and TRBJ1-2, with D hard to call. The ends were cut back, 4 bases at V and 6 bases at J, with 12 bases in the middle. CDR1 and CDR2 from the germline V gene are MDHEN and SYDVKM. The CDR3 has 13 residues.

The V call is TRBV28, the J call TRBJ2-7; 9 bases agree with TRBD2. The CDR3 has 14 residues. Germline CDR1 MDHEN, CDR2 SYDVKM. Unmatched junction bases numbered 4, after V lost 5 bases and J lost 2 bases. The CDR3 is CASSRPSGTYEQYF. CDR3 coding DNA: TGTGCCAGCAGTAGGCCTAGCGGGACCTACGAGCAGTACTTC.

The chain employs TRBV24-1 and TRBJ2-1; weak D call: TRBD1 (5 bases). The V and J ends lost 3 bases and 5 bases respectively, with 16 bases between them. The CDR3 runs to 16 residues. Germline values: CDR1 KGHDR, CDR2 SFDVKD. CDR3 residues: CATSDRTGYLNNEQFF. The CDR3 DNA follows: TGTGCCACCAGTGATCGTACAGGCTATCTCAACAATGAGCAGTTCTTC.

The chain joins TRBV7-9 to TRBJ1-3; perhaps TRBD1 as D (5 bases). CDR1 is SEHNR, CDR2 FQNEAQ, per germline (reference sequence). CDR3 length: 15 amino acids. Trimming left V 5 bases short and J 0 bases short, with 11 bases between. CDR3 sequence: CASSLDRVSGNTIYF. The CDR3 nucleotides are TGTGCCAGCAGCCTAGACAGAGTCTCTGGAAACACCATATATTTT.

This clone appeared a few times. The chain is built from TRBV11-2 and TRBJ2-3; 10 nucleotides match TRBD2. Germline V CDR1 and CDR2: SGHAT, FQNNGV. Unmatched junction bases numbered 10, after V lost 5 bases and J lost 8 bases. The CDR3 has 15 amino acids. CDR3 sequence reads: CASSVRSGGAGTQYF. CDR3 DNA: TGTGCCAGCAGCGTAAGAAGCGGGGGGGCCGGTACGCAGTATTTT.

This sequence joins TRBV6-5 and TRBJ1-3, with D unclear. The germline gives CDR1 MNHEY, CDR2 SVGAGI. V was clipped by 6 bases and J by 0 bases, with 9 bases between them. The CDR3 length is 14 residues. The DNA for the CDR3 is TGTGCCAGCAGAGCGGCCCTCTCTGGAAACACCATATATTTT. Translating gives CASRAALSGNTIYF.

This rearrangement joins TRBV12-5 to TRBJ2-3; D call uncertain. Germline lookup yields CDR1 LGHNT and CDR2 FRNRAP. The CDR3 is 17 residues long. V was clipped by 2 bases and J by 1 base, with 16 bases between them. CDR3 nucleotide sequence: TGTGCTAGTGGTTTGTTTCTAAGCCGGTCTGGCACAGATACGCAGTATTTT. As protein: CASGLFLSRSGTDTQYF.

This chain uses TRBV10-1 with TRBJ2-1; D gene unclear. This CDR3 comprises 14 residues. The germline V gene has CDR1 WNHNN and CDR2 SYGVQD (reference sequence). Trimming shortened V by 0 bases and J by 7 bases, and 10 bases separated the two germline ends. CDR3 loop: CASSESGRSNEQFF. As DNA, the CDR3 is TGCGCCAGCAGTGAGTCTGGCAGATCTAATGAGCAGTTCTTC.

This clone was seen a single time. CDR3 nucleotides: TGTGCCAGCAGCGTAGGCATTAGCGGCCAAGAGACCCAGTACTTC. Amino acid sequence: CASSVGISGQETQYF. The chain couples TRBV9 to TRBJ2-5; D is perhaps TRBD2 (6 bases). Trimming took 0 bases from V and 1 from J, leaving 10 bases between them. The germline gives CDR1 SGDLS, CDR2 YYNGEE. This CDR3 contains 15 residues.

The CDR3 is CASSLRDVITSSYNSPLHF. The CDR3 DNA sequence: TGTGCCAGCTCATTACGGGATGTGATAACGAGCTCCTATAATTCACCCCTCCACTTT. V gene TRBV18 combines with J gene TRBJ1-6, with no clear D. The V gene's germline CDR1 is KGHSH and CDR2 LQKENI. Trimming removed 5 bases at V and 0 bases at J, with 20 bases between. CDR3 length: 19 residues.

The rearrangement uses TRBV7-9 and TRBJ2-1, with D perhaps matching TRBD2 (5 bases). There are 16 residues in the CDR3. The germline gives CDR1 SEHNR, CDR2 FQNEAQ (reference sequence). Trimming took off 4 bases at V and 5 bases at J, with 18 bases between the two ends. CDR3 in DNA: TGTGCCAGCAGCTACCTCGGACTGCGCCCGGACAATGAGCAGTTCTTC. Amino acids: CASSYLGLRPDNEQFF.

The genes are TRBV19 and TRBJ2-7, with TRBD1 as a possible D gene (5 bases). Germline assignment: CDR1 LNHDA and CDR2 SQIVND (reference sequence). This CDR3 comprises 15 residues. The germline V and J ends were trimmed by 1 base and 3 bases, with 13 bases remaining between them. CDR3 nucleotides: TGTGCCAGTAGTATAGCCCAGCAGGGCCTCTACGAGCAGTACTTC. The encoded protein is CASSIAQQGLYEQYF.

This rearrangement joins TRBV27 to TRBJ2-1; D remains unclear. This CDR3 has 13 residues. Germline loops: CDR1 MNHEY, CDR2 SMNVEV (reference sequence). The V end was cut by 1 base, the J end by 9 bases, with 10 bases between. CDR3 in DNA: TGTGCCAGCAGTTTATACGAGAGCCTTGAGCAGTTCTTC. Protein: CASSLYESLEQFF.

This clone was observed a few times. V gene TRBV25-1 combines with J gene TRBJ1-1, with D unresolved. This CDR3 comprises 12 residues. Trimming stripped 6 bases from V and 4 bases from J, with 9 bases between. Germline CDR1 MGHDK, CDR2 SYGVNS. CDR3 loop: CASRMGSTEAFF. DNA for the CDR3: TGTGCCAGCAGAATGGGGAGCACTGAAGCTTTCTTT.

The chain links TRBV7-2 to TRBJ2-1; 7 bases match TRBD2. This CDR3 comprises 15 residues. Germline V lookup: CDR1 SGHTA, CDR2 FQGNSA. The ends lost 4 bases at V and 6 bases at J; junction bases unmatched: 9. The CDR3 loop is CASSSGLVSGNEQFF. The CDR3 nucleotides are TGTGCCAGCAGCTCCGGACTAGTTTCCGGCAATGAGCAGTTCTTC. Full variable domain (outside the CDR3, taken from reference TRBV7-2 and TRBJ2-1): GAGVSQSPSNKVTEKGKDVELRCDPISGHTALYWYRQSLGQGLEFLIYFQGNSAPDKSGLPSDRFSAERTGGSVSTLTIQRTQQEDSAVYLCASSSGLVSGNEQFFGPGTRLTVL.

This chain joins TRBV6-5 and TRBJ1-1, with D unresolved. V gave up 0 bases and J gave up 1 base, with 6 bases separating them. In germline, CDR1 is MNHEY, CDR2 SVGAGI. The CDR3 has 14 residues. The CDR3 region has the DNA TGTGCCAGCAGTTACTCGTTCCGGAACACTGAAGCTTTCTTT. Translating gives CASSYSFRNTEAFF.

The chain recombines TRBV7-2 with TRBJ2-1; tentatively, D is TRBD1 (5 bases). The germline gives CDR1 SGHTA, CDR2 FQGNSA. V was shortened by 4 bases and J by 4 bases, with 17 bases between the two germline ends. The CDR3 totals 16 residues. The DNA of the CDR3 is TGTGCCAGCAGCTCCGCCAGGGATACTCCATACAATGAGCAGTTCTTC. This gives the protein CASSSARDTPYNEQFF.

The gene calls are TRBV4-2 and TRBJ1-6; 8 nucleotides align to TRBD1. This CDR3 spans 18 amino acids. Germline V lookup: CDR1 LGHNA, CDR2 YNFKEQ. Trimming cost V 1 base and J 3 bases; bases outside gene matches: 8. CDR3 protein: CASSQGGQGADYNSPLHF. Here the CDR3 DNA reads TGTGCCAGCAGCCAAGGGGGGCAGGGGGCGGACTATAATTCACCCCTCCACTTT.

The CDR3 DNA sequence: TGTGCCAGCAGCTTCGGGGACGAGCAGTACTTC. It translates to CASSFGDEQYF. The V gene is TRBV5-6, the J gene TRBJ2-7, with D possibly matching TRBD2 (5 bases). The germline V gene has CDR1 SGHDT and CDR2 YYEEEE. The CDR3 covers 11 residues. V gave up 2 bases and J gave up 5 bases, with 5 bases separating them.

The chain uses TRBV3-1 (or the pseudogene TRBV3-2) and TRBJ2-7; D may be TRBD1 (5 bases). The germline gives CDR1 LGHDT, CDR2 YNNKEL (reference sequence). CDR3 length equals 14 residues. V lost 1 base to trimming and J lost 5 bases, with 12 bases between them. The CDR3 bases are TGTGCCAGCAGCCAAGGGGCCAGGGCGAACGAGCAGTACTTC. This translates into CASSQGARANEQYF.

This CDR3 reads CASSFPPTGKNSPLHF. The CDR3 DNA sequence: TGTGCCAGCAGTTTCCCTCCGACAGGGAAGAATTCACCCCTCCACTTT. V gene TRBV28 combines with J gene TRBJ1-6, with 7 bases matching TRBD1. Trimming took 3 bases from V and 7 from J; bases not matched to a gene: 9. The CDR3 has 16 amino acids. CDR1 MDHEN and CDR2 SYDVKM come from the germline V gene.

The chain joins TRBV28 to TRBJ2-1; TRBD2 might be the D (6 bases). Between the trimmed V and J ends, which lost 6 bases and 1 base, there was a span of 16 bases. Germline V gives CDR1 MDHEN, CDR2 SYDVKM. This CDR3 spans 16 amino acids. The CDR3 sequence is CASRTPGAPSYNEQFF. In DNA, the CDR3 is TGTGCCAGCAGAACACCGGGAGCACCTTCCTACAATGAGCAGTTCTTC.